This T cell receptor (beta chain) appears in the sequencing data of a study of a mutant IDH1 vaccine in newly diagnosed glioma. For the study at large: Vaccines were first given 4-6 weeks after radiotherapy alone, or with temozolomide cycles. Among treated patients, about 60% were male and about 40% female, and mean age was roughly 40 years. Receipt of radiotherapy, temozolomide, or both preceded the study, and most received both.

Notes on this clone: Its antigen is unidentified.

Notes on the study in general: Changes in the top peripheral T cell clonotypes seemingly had no bearing on pseudoprogression.

The time point is: week 23, last vaccination. In every dose of vaccine, 300 ug of mutant IDH1 20-mer peptide was given alongside topical imiquimod. Sequencing used immunoSEQ multiplex PCR; TCRdb keeps in-frame clones, though not all of them. The table shows about 72,000 clones, with approximately 87% occurring only once. The CDR3 extends over 15 amino acids. CDR1 is SGHDT and CDR2 is YYEEEE in the germline V gene. Trimming removed 4 bases at V and 7 bases at J, with 18 bases between. The specimen comprised PBMCs, sampled from a glioma patient whose treatment included an IDH1 peptide vaccine. The sequence was collected from a man younger than 35 with glioma. The V call is TRBV5-6, the J call TRBJ2-1, with TRBD2 as a possible D gene (6 bases). The chain's CDR3 is CASSGMAGLSNEQFF. The CDR3 nucleotides read TGTGCCAGCAGCGGGATGGCGGGACTCTCAAATGAGCAGTTCTTC.